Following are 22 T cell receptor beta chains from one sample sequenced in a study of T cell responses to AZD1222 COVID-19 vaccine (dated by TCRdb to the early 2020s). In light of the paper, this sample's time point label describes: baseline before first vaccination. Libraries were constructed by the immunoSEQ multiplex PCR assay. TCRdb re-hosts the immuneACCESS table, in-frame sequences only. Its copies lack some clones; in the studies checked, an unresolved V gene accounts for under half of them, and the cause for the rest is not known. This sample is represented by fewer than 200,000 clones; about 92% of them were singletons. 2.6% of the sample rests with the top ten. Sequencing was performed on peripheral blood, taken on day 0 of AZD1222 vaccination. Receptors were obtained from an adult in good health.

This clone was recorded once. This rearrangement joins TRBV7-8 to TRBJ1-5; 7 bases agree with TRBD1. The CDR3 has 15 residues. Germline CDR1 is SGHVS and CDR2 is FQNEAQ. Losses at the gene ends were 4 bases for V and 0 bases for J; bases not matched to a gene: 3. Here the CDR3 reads CASSSGQVSNQPQHF. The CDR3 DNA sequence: TGTGCCAGCAGCTCTGGACAGGTTAGCAATCAGCCCCAGCATTTT. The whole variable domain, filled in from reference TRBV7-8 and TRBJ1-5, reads GAGVSQSPRYKVAKRGQDVALRCDPISGHVSLFWYQQALGQGPEFLTYFQNEAQLDKSGLPSDRFFAERPEGSVSTLKIQRTQQEDSAVYLCASSSGQVSNQPQHFGDGTRLSIL.

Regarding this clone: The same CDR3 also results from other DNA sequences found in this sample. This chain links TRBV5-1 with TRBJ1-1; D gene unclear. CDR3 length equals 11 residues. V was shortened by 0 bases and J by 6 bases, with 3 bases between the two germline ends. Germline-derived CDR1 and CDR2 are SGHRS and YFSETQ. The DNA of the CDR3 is TGCGCCAGCAGCTTGGACGCTGAAGCTTTCTTT. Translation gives CASSLDAEAFF.

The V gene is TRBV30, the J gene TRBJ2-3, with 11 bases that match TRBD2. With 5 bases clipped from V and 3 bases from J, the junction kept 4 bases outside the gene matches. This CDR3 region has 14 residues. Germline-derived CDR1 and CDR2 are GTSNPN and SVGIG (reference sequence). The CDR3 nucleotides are TGTGCCTGGGGGGGACTAGCGGTGACAGATACGCAGTATTTT. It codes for CAWGGLAVTDTQYF.

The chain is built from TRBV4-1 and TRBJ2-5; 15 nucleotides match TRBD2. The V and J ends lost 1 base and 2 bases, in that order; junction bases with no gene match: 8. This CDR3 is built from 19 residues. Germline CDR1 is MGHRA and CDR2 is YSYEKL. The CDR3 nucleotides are TGCGCCAGCAGCCAAGCCCCGGGACTAGCGGGAGGCAAACAAGAGACCCAGTACTTC. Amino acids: CASSQAPGLAGGKQETQYF.

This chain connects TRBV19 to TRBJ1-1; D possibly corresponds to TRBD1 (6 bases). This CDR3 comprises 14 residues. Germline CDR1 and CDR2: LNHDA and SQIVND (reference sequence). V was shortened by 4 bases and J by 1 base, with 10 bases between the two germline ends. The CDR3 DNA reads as TGTGCCAGTAGTACCCGACAGGCGAACACTGAAGCTTTCTTT. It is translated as CASSTRQANTEAFF.

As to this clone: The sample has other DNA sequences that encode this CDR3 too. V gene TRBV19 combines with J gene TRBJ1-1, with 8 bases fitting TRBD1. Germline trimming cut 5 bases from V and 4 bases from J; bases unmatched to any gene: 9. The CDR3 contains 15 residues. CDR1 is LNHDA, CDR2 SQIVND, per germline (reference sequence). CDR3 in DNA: TGTGCCAGTAGTCTGCAGGGGGCCTTGGGCACTGAAGCTTTCTTT. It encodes CASSLQGALGTEAFF.

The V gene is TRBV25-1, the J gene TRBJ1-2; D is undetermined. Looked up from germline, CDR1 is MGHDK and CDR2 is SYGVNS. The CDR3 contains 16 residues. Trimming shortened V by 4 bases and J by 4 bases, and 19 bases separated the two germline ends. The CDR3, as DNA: TGTGCCAGCAGTGGCCCCAGTCCAGTCCTACCCTATGGCTACACCTTC. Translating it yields CASSGPSPVLPYGYTF.

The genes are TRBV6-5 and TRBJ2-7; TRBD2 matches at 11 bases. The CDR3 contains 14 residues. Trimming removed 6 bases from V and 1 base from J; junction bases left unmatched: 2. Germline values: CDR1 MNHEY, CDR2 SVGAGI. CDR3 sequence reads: CASRGLAVSYEQYF. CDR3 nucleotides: TGTGCCAGCAGGGGACTAGCGGTATCCTACGAGCAGTACTTC.

As DNA, the CDR3 is TGTGCCTGGAGAAGCCCTGGGCGATATGGCTACACCTTC. Translation gives CAWRSPGRYGYTF. The gene calls are TRBV30 and TRBJ1-2; no firm D call. This CDR3 spans 13 amino acids. The ends were cut back, 3 bases at V and 5 bases at J, with 13 bases in the middle. Germline values: CDR1 GTSNPN, CDR2 SVGIG (reference sequence).

The CDR3 here is CAIRGGANTEAFF. CDR3 nucleotide sequence: TGTGCCATCCGGGGGGGGGCGAACACTGAAGCTTTCTTT. This chain uses TRBV10-3 with TRBJ1-1; maybe TRBD1 (6 bases). V was clipped by 8 bases and J by 1 base, with 11 bases between them. Germline V gene data show CDR1 as ENHRY and CDR2 as SYGVKD. The length of the CDR3 is 13 residues.

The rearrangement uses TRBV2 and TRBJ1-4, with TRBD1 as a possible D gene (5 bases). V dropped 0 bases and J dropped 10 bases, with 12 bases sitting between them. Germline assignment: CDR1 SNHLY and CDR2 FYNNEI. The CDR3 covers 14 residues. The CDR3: CASSEASGAGKLFF. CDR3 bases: TGTGCCAGCAGTGAAGCAAGCGGGGCGGGAAAACTGTTTTTT.

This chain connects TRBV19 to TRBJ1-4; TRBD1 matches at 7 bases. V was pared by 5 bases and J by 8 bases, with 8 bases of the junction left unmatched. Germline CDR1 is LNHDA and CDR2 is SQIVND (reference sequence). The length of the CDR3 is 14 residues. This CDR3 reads CASSQYRGREKLFF. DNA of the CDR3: TGTGCCAGTAGTCAATACAGGGGACGCGAAAAACTGTTTTTT.

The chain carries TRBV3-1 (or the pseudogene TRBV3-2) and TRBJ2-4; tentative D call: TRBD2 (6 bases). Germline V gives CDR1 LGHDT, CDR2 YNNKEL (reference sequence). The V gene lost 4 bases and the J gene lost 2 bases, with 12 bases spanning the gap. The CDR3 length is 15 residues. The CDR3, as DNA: TGTGCCAGCAGCCCCAGGGACTTTTCCAAAAACATTCAGTACTTC. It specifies CASSPRDFSKNIQYF.

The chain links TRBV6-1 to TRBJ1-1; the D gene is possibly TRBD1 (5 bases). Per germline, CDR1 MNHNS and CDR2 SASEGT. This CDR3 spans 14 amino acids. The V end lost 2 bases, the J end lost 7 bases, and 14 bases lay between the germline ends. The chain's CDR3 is CASSERGELVEAFF. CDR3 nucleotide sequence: TGTGCCAGCAGTGAAAGAGGGGAGTTAGTTGAAGCTTTCTTT.

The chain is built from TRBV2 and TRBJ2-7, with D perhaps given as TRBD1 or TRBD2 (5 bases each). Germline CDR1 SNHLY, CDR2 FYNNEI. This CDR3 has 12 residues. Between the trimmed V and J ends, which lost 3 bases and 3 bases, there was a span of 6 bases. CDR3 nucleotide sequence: TGTGCCAGCAGTGAGGGGGTCTACGAGCAGTACTTC. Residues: CASSEGVYEQYF.

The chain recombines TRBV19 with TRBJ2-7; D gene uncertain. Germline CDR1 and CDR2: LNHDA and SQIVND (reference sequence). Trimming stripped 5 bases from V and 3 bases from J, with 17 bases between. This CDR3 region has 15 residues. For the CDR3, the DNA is TGTGCCAGTAGTTTAACCCTTACACAGAGCTACGAGCAGTACTTC. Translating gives CASSLTLTQSYEQYF.

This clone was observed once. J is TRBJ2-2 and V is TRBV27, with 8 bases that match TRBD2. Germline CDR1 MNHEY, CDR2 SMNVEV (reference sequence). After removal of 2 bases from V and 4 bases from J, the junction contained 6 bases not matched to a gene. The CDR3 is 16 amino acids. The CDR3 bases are TGTGCCAGCAGTTTAACAGCGGGAGATGGCACCGGGGAGCTGTTTTTT. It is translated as CASSLTAGDGTGELFF.

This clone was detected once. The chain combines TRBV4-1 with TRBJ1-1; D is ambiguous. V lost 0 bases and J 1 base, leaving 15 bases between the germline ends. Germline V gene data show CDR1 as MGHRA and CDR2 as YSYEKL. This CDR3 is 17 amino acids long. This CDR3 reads CASSQEGIPRQNTEAFF. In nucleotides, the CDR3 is TGCGCCAGCAGCCAAGAGGGCATCCCAAGGCAGAACACTGAAGCTTTCTTT.

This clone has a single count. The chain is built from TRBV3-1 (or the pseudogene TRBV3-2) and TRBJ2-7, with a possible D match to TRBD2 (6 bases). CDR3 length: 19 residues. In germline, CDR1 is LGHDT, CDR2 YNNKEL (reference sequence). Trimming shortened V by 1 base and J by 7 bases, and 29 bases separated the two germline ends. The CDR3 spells CASSQGLALLPGAPWEQYF. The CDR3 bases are TGTGCCAGCAGCCAAGGATTGGCCCTGTTACCGGGAGCTCCATGGGAGCAGTACTTC.

The CDR3 DNA reads TGTGCCAGCAGTGAAAGGGCTGTTTGGGGGACGAATTCACCCCTCCACTTT. Translating it yields CASSERAVWGTNSPLHF. V gene TRBV6-1 combines with J gene TRBJ1-6; a weak D match, TRBD1 (5 bases). The germline CDR1 and CDR2 sequences are MNHNS and SASEGT. Trimming removed 2 bases at V and 7 bases at J, with 18 bases between. CDR3 length: 17 residues.

The CDR3 loop is CAISESRGRDKPYEQYF. The CDR3 DNA reads as TGTGCCATCAGTGAGTCCAGGGGCCGGGACAAACCCTACGAGCAGTACTTC. The chain employs TRBV10-3 and TRBJ2-7, with D tentatively TRBD1 (6 bases). Germline CDR1 reads ENHRY; CDR2 reads SYGVKD. The germline V and J ends were trimmed by 0 bases and 2 bases, with 17 bases remaining between them. The CDR3 is 17 residues long.

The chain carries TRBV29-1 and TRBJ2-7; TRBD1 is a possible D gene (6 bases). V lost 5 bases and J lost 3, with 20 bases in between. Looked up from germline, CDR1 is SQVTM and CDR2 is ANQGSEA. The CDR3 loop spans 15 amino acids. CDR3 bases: TGCAGCGTTCTCAAACTACAGGGTGCGAACTACGAGCAGTACTTC. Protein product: CSVLKLQGANYEQYF.